The sequence of this T cell receptor (beta chain) was determined in a study of blood T cell repertoires in COVID-19 (TCRdb year 2020). With respect to the entire study: Collaborator samples came from the United States, Italy and Spain and covered acute and convalescent phases of COVID-19. The material from the prospective study consisted of cDNA or gDNA derived from T cells, B-cell-depleted T cells, or PBMCs. The dataset comprised deeply sampled blood TCRbeta repertoires from subjects exposed to, actively infected with, or recovered from COVID-19. The repertoires were released in a freely available public database intended as a resource for research on the immune response to SARS-CoV-2. The samples were drawn from two sources: the first 160 participants of the ongoing ImmuneRACE study, and some 1,300 subjects contributed by 6 global collaborators. The sample metadata nearly always contained a de-identified subject ID, COVID-19 status, age in years and sex. HLA class I and class II types, where available, came from metadata supplied by the sample provider rather than from assay-based typing.

The immunoSEQ Assay, a bias-controlled multiplex PCR, was used to amplify TCRbeta CDR3 regions from genomic DNA. The paper's data handling went like this. Within the assay, amplification of reference gene primers was used to estimate how many nucleated cells each sample contained. To quantify the absolute abundance of each unique TCRbeta CDR3 rearrangement, sequence reads were collapsed and filtered. For each sample, productive Simpson clonality was calculated by taking the square root of Simpson's diversity index across productive rearrangements. Entries here come from immuneACCESS through TCRdb and include only in-frame sequences with V and J called. Some clones fail to appear in such tables; in the studies checked, an unresolved V gene covers under half of the shortfall, and the cause of the remainder is unknown. V and J calls and clone size are copied from that table; D and trimming were computed from the DNA. This sample holds approximately 190,000 clones; roughly four fifths were observed only once. Approximately 14% of the sample goes to the ten largest clones.

As concerns this clone: It has no known antigen specificity. Base qualities are not provided; no much larger clone lies one nucleotide away.

The germline V gene gives CDR1 as ENHRY and CDR2 as SYGVKD. The CDR3 starts with the cysteine, ends with the phenylalanine, and has 15 residues. This entry keeps only the CDR3 DNA: 45 bases, framed from base 1. The V end gives up 5 bases and the J end 2 bases, leaving 3 bases in the junction not matched to a gene. The collaborating institutions used their own protocols to collect whole blood in K2EDTA tubes. For TCRbeta analysis, collaborator samples were shipped as frozen whole blood, as isolated PBMCs, or as DNA extracted from either sample type. Here is what the overall study found, with its caveats: The amount of clinical and demographic metadata varied by source and participant and was provided uncurated.

The receptor comes from a man aged 25 to 40 with active or convalescent COVID-19. The sequence joins TRBV10-3 to TRBJ2-3, and 11 junctional nucleotides match TRBD2. The sequencing input was peripheral blood. The CDR3 region reads CAISPGLADTDTQYF. The DNA sequence follows: TGTGCCATCAGTCCGGGACTAGCGGACACAGATACGCAGTATTTT.